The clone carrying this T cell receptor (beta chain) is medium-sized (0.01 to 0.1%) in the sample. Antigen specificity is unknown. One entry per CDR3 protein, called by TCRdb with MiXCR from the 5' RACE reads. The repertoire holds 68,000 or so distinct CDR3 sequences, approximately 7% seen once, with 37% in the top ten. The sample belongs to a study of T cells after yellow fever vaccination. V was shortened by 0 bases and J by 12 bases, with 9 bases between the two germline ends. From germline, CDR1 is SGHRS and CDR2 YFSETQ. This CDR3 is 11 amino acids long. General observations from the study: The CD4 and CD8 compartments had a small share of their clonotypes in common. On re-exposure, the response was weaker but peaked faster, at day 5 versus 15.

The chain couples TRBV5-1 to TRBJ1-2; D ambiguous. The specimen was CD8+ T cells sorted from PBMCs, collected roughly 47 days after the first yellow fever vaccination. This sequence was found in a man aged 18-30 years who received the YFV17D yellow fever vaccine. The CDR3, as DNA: TGCGCCAGCAGCTTGGGCAGCCTACACACCTTC. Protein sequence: CASSLGSLHTF.